These 5 T cell receptor beta chains share one sample of origin, sequenced in a study of regulatory T cells in long-lasting Graves disease. Construction of the TCR beta libraries employed iRepertoire HTBI primers in conjunction with Arm-PCR of CDR3 regions. TCRdb re-derived calls from the multiplex PCR reads in MiXCR, one entry per CDR3 protein. The sample lists hundreds of thousands of distinct CDR3 sequences; approximately 15% were seen once. The time point here: newly diagnosed GD, antithyroid drugs for less than 3 months. There was RNA extracted from PBMCs, and the TCR library was made from it. These same data were also listed under a study on T cells in Graves' hyperthyroidism and ophthalmopathy.

This sample comprised peripheral blood mononuclear cells (PBMCs), obtained at new diagnosis, from a patient treated with antithyroid drugs. All receptors come from a woman in her twenties or thirties with Graves disease.

In this sample, this clonotype turned up many times. The CDR3, as DNA: TGTGCCAGCAGCGTACACAGGTCAGCCTACGAGCAGTACTTC. This codes for CASSVHRSAYEQYF. V gene TRBV3-1 combines with J gene TRBJ2-7, with D possibly being TRBD1 (5 bases). This CDR3 comprises 14 residues. V lost 5 bases and J 2 bases, leaving 13 bases between the germline ends. From germline, CDR1 is LGHDT and CDR2 YNNKEL (reference sequence).

The table lists this clonotype with a few counts. The V call is TRBV19, the J call TRBJ2-1; TRBD2 agrees at 12 bases. The CDR3 has 16 residues. Germline CDR1 is LNHDA and CDR2 is SQIVND (reference sequence). After removal of 4 bases from V and 7 bases from J, the junction contained 8 bases not matched to a gene. CDR3 in amino acids: CASSTAGLAGKNEQFF. The CDR3 coding sequence is TGTGCCAGTAGTACCGCGGGACTAGCGGGCAAGAATGAGCAGTTCTTC.

V usage is TRBV6-1 and J usage is TRBJ2-2; perhaps TRBD2 as D (6 bases). Trimming left V 8 bases short and J 0 bases short, with 10 bases between. The CDR3 contains 14 residues. CDR1 MNHNS and CDR2 SASEGT come from the germline V gene. CDR3 nucleotides: TGTGCCAGCTCCAGGACTACGAACACCGGGGAGCTGTTTTTT. Protein product: CASSRTTNTGELFF.

This clonotype came up many times. This chain uses TRBV29-1 with TRBJ2-1, with 8 bases matching TRBD2. The CDR3 length is 16 residues. The germline V gene has CDR1 SQVTM and CDR2 ANQGSEA. Unmatched junction bases numbered 13, after V lost 3 bases and J lost 6 bases. The CDR3 DNA sequence: TGCAGCGTTGACGGGAGTAGCGGGAAGACGACCAATGAGCAGTTCTTC. Its translation: CSVDGSSGKTTNEQFF.

The chain couples TRBV18 to TRBJ1-2, with 7 bases matching TRBD1. V lost 6 bases to trimming and J lost 3 bases; unmatched junction nucleotides: 10. CDR1 and CDR2 (germline): KGHSH, LQKENI. CDR3 length: 15 residues. This CDR3 reads CASSTTGREHYGYTF. The CDR3 DNA is TGTGCCAGCTCGACGACAGGGCGGGAGCACTATGGCTACACCTTC.